This T cell receptor beta chain came from a study of graft-versus-host responses after intestinal transplantation. Whole-study context: All recipients got anti-thymocyte globulin induction, then tacrolimus and steroids for roughly three years. Overall study findings and caveats: Recipient marrow harbored GvH clones, some of which surfaced first in ileum or blood. Early HvG declines after transplant were associated with peak circulating GvH clone levels.

Assay: immunoSEQ multiplex PCR; the TCRdb copy retains only in-frame clones and omits some. This repertoire shows about 25,000 clones, about 95% found once; its top ten account for approximately 0.82%. Note on this clone: What it binds is unknown.

The CDR3 spans 15 residues. The ends were cut back, 0 bases at V and 7 bases at J, with 16 bases in the middle. Germline V gene data show CDR1 as LGHNA and CDR2 as YNFKEQ. The specimen comprised PBMCs, sampled roughly 29 days after intestinal transplant. This TCR derives from a human patient who received an intestinal transplant, so some T cells may come from the graft donor. J is TRBJ2-7 and V is TRBV4-2; no firm D call. The DNA of the CDR3 is TGTGCCAGCAGCCAAGATCTGGTGGCCCTCGGGGAGCAGTACTTC. This codes for CASSQDLVALGEQYF.